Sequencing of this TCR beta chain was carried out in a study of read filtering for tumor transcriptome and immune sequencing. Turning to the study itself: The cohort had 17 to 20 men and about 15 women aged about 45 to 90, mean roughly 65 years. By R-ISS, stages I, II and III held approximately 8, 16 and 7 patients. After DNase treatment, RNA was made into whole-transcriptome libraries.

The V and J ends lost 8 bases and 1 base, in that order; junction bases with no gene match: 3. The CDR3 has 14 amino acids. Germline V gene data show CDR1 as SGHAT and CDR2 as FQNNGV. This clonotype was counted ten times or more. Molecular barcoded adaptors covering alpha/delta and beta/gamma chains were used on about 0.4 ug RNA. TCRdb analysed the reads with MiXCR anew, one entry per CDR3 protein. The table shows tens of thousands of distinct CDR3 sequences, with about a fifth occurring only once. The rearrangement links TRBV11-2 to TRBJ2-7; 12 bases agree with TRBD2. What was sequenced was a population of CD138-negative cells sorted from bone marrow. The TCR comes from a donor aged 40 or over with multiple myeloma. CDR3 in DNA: TGTGCCAGCTCCGGGACTAGCGGGTCCTACGAGCAGTACTTC. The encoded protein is CASSGTSGSYEQYF.